This T cell receptor (beta chain) was identified during a study of T cells in localized non-small cell lung cancer. Losses at the gene ends were 5 bases for V and 6 bases for J; bases not matched to a gene: 3. The CDR3 has 14 residues. CDR1 and CDR2 (germline): LNHDA, SQIVND (reference sequence). About this clone itself: Its cognate antigen is unknown.

Study-wide results and limits: Increased T cell density in blood showed an association with longer overall survival. Researchers found a median approximately 60 of the top 100 tumor clones in adjacent lung. Uninvolved adjacent lung showed peak T cell clonality, exceeding tumor.

Generated by immunoSEQ multiplex PCR, the TCRdb table keeps only in-frame clones and is missing some. The sample shows fewer than 100,000 clones, roughly 87% of them seen only once. The receptor was derived from a man aged 40 to 69 with stage I squamous cell lung carcinoma. The gene calls are TRBV19 and TRBJ2-2, with 10 bases identical to TRBD1. The specimen comprised peripheral blood, sampled before any cancer treatment. CDR3 sequence: CASSLDRGAGELFF. In DNA, the CDR3 is TGTGCCAGTAGTCTGGACAGGGGGGCCGGGGAGCTGTTTTTT.